This entry is about one TCR beta chain. This may be a read error: a much more frequent sequence differs by one nucleotide. The record originates from a study of tumor-infiltrating lymphocytes in primary liver carcinoma. Total RNA (roughly 540 ng) served as template for TCR beta cDNA synthesis primed by a constant-region primer. What produced the TCR beta libraries was three nested multiplex PCR rounds using slightly modified ARM-PCR. TRBV1-TRBV30 forward primers paired with a C-beta reverse primer were used in the first two PCR rounds, which ran approximately 10 cycles each. One entry per CDR3 protein results from TCRdb running MiXCR on the multiplex PCR reads. Of almost 200,000 distinct CDR3 sequences listed, approximately 64% are singletons. V shed 3 bases and J 3 bases; nucleotides not matched to a gene: 9. The germline V gene encodes CDR1 SGHNT and CDR2 YYREEE (reference sequence). The CDR3 length is 15 residues.

Extraction also yielded germline DNA, while blood RNA was obtained from unsorted whole blood. This chain connects TRBV5-4 to TRBJ2-7; TRBD2 matches at 7 bases. This receptor was obtained from a woman in her sixties with primary liver carcinoma and hepatitis B virus infection. The sequencing sample was made of peripheral blood. The CDR3 bases are TGTGCCAGCAGCTCGCTAAAGAGCGGGATCTACGAGCAGTACTTC. It codes for CASSSLKSGIYEQYF. The variable domain in full, completed from reference TRBV5-4 and TRBJ2-7, reads ETGVTQSPTHLIKTRGQQVTLRCSSQSGHNTVSWYQQALGQGPQFIFQYYREEENGRGNFPPRFSGLQFPNYSSELNVNALELDDSALYLCASSSLKSGIYEQYFGPGTRLTVT.